Described below is a single T cell receptor (beta chain) sequence and its context. Its specific antigen is unknown. Each CD8+ T cell subset was flow-sorted in triplicate, and around 320,000 cells per subset were placed directly into RLT lysis buffer. To keep memory contaminants out, a stringent definition of naive CD8+ T cells was applied: CD45RO-CCR7+CD27+CD95-. Peripheral blood mononuclear cells were isolated from buffy coats by standard density gradient centrifugation. A FACSAria III was used to flow-sort naive CXCR3-negative and CXCR3-positive CD8+ T cells. Total RNA was extracted from sorted cells using an RNeasy Mini Kit. CDR1 and CDR2, looked up from the germline V gene (reference sequence), are SEHNR and FQNEAQ. CDR3 length: 15 amino acids, cysteine to phenylalanine. The coding DNA is unavailable. Sequencing took place on a NextSeq 550. The Human TCR Profiling Kit (MiLaboratory) was used to prepare UMI-labeled 5' RACE TRB cDNA libraries. The full amount of extracted RNA was used for cDNA synthesis, and the full amount of resulting cDNA was used for PCR amplification. Libraries were prepared in parallel with an identical number of PCR cycles. In the source study's methods: About 54,000 +/- 9,700 unique UMI-labeled TRB cDNA molecules per library were extracted with MIGEC and MiXCR, with at least two reads per UMI required. On average, each library contained roughly 40,000 +/- 10,000 functional in-frame TRB CDR3 nucleotide clonotypes without stop codons. Diversity metrics, including normalized Shannon-Wiener and Chao1, were computed in VDJtools after downsampling to 5000 UMI-labeled TRB molecules per sample. VDJtools computed clonotype-size-weighted physicochemical properties of the central five CDR3 residues: interaction energy, strength, volume and Kidera factor 4. With the reads reprocessed by TCRdb, a single entry stands for each CDR3 protein sequence and no DNA is reported. TCRdb's processing, not the authors' own work, is the source of the V and J calls. The sample table gives roughly 120,000 distinct CDR3 sequences. Jointly, the top ten make up around 0.62% of the sample.

This specimen belongs to a study of CXCR3-negative and CXCR3-positive naive CD8 T cells (dated by TCRdb to 2018 to 2020). Turning to the overall study: In total, 130 million or so TRB reads were obtained, which works out to roughly 1.5 +/- 0.3 million reads per library. For the TRBV-TRBJ cluster analysis, the naive subsets came from 5 donors, while the memory cells came from 3 donors. The diversity and physicochemical repertoire analyses included approximately ten donors pooled from two independent experiments. Points the paper makes about the study in general: Because surface CD5, which is linked to self-reactivity in mice, was comparable between the naive subsets, TCR interaction strength was also inferred from TRB CDR3 physicochemical properties. TRB CDR3s from CXCR3-positive naive cells showed higher hydrophobicity (lower Kidera factor 4), lower energy, and higher strength and volume indices than CXCR3-negative naive cells. Comparably high repertoire diversity was found in both naive subsets, whereas much lower repertoire diversity was found in memory CD8+ T cells. Freshly isolated PBMCs were used for most assays because CXCR3 expression partially decreased after cryopreservation. Similar TRBV-TRBJ usage was shown by naive CXCR3-negative and CXCR3-positive cells from the same donor, whereas distinct patterns were shown by memory cells.

This receptor was identified in a human donor in good health. Some clones in this sample may be carry-over from other donors' samples. The material sequenced was naive CXCR3+ CD8+ T cells from blood. What the cell subset or site label conveys for this sample: CD45RO-CCR7+CD27+CD95- naive CD8+ T cells expressing CXCR3 (TNR3+). The rearrangement joined TRBV7-9 to TRBJ2-7; the TRBD1 assignment by TCRdb is unverifiable without DNA. The CDR3 region has the sequence CASSSRENSKYEQYF.